The clone carrying this T cell receptor (beta chain) showed up many times. In germline, CDR1 is WSHSY, CDR2 SAAADI. The CDR3 is 15 amino acids. Trimming removed 6 bases at V and 4 bases at J, with 18 bases between. TCRdb reanalysed the RT-PCR reads using MiXCR and keeps one entry per CDR3 protein. The data hold hundreds of thousands of distinct CDR3 sequences, with roughly 10% observed a single time. These data originate in a study of response to subunit inactivated influenza vaccine. Another study also made use of these data, one on T cells expressing NK-cell markers. As reported in that work: TCR beta libraries carry UMIs added by 5'RACE template switching.

This clonotype originated in a man aged 50-60 years who received an inactivated influenza vaccine. The V call is TRBV10-2, the J call TRBJ1-1, with D possibly being TRBD1 (6 bases). Sequencing was performed on PBMCs from blood, taken on the day of vaccination. The CDR3 loop is CASSVMGGAGTEAFF. The DNA of the CDR3 is TGCGCCAGCAGCGTCATGGGGGGGGCTGGCACTGAAGCTTTCTTT.